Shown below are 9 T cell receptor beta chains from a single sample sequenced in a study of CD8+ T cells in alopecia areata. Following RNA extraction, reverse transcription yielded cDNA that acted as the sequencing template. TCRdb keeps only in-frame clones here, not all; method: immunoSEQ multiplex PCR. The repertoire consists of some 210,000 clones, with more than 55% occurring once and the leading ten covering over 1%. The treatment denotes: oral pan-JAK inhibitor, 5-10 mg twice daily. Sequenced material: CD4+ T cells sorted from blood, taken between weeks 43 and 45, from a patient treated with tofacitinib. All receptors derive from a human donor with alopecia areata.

The CDR3 nucleotides read TGTGCCAGCAGTTTACAGGGAACCTCCTACGAGCAGTACTTC. Translated: CASSLQGTSYEQYF. This sequence joins TRBV2 and TRBJ2-7, with D perhaps matching TRBD1 (6 bases). V shed 5 bases and J shed 0 bases, with 11 bases lying between them. Germline CDR1 and CDR2: SNHLY and FYNNEI. The CDR3 consists of 14 residues.

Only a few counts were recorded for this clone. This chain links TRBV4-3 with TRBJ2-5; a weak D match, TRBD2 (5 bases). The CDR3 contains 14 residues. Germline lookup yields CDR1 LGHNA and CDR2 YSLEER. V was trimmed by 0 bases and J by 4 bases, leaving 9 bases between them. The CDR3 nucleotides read TGCGCCAGCAGCCAAGACGCTAGCAGAGAGACCCAGTACTTC. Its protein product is CASSQDASRETQYF.

The CDR3 spells CASSPGQEHQPQHF. CDR3 nucleotide sequence: TGTGCCAGCAGTCCGGGACAGGAACATCAGCCCCAGCATTTT. The gene calls are TRBV6-1 and TRBJ1-5; 8 bases match TRBD1. Per germline, CDR1 MNHNS and CDR2 SASEGT. V trimming: 5 bases; J trimming: 5 bases; junction bases outside the gene matches: 5. The CDR3 length is 14 residues.

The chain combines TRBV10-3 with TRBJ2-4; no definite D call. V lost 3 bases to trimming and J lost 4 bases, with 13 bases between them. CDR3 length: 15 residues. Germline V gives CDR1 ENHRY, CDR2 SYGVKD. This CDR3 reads CAISDVWEQKNIQYF. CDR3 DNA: TGTGCCATCAGTGATGTTTGGGAACAGAAAAACATTCAGTACTTC.

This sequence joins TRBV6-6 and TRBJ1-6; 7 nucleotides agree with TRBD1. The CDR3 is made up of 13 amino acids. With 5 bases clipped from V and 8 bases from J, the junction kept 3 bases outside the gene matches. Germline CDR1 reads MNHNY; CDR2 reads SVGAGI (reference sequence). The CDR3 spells CASSLDRDSPLHF. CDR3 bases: TGTGCCAGCAGTCTCGACAGGGATTCACCCCTCCACTTT.

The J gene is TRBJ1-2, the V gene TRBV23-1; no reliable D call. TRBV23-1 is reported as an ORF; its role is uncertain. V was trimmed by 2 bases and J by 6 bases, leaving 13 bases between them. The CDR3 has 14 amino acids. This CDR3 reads CASSQGMPHNGYTF. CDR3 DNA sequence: TGCGCCAGCAGTCAAGGGATGCCCCACAATGGCTACACCTTC.

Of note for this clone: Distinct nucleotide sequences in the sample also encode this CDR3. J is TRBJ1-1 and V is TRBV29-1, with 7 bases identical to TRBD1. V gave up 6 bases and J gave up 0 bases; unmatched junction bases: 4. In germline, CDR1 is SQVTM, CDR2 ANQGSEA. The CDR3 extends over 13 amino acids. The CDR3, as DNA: TGCAGCGTCCTGGGACAGTTGAACACTGAAGCTTTCTTT. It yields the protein CSVLGQLNTEAFF.

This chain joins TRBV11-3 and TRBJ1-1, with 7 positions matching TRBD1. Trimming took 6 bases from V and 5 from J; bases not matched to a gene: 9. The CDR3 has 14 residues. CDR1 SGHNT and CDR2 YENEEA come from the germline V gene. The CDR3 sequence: CASSLRTGGTEAFF. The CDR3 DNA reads TGTGCCAGCAGTTTGCGGACAGGCGGAACTGAAGCTTTCTTT.

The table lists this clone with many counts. The CDR3 protein is CTTLGQTYGYTF. CDR3 DNA: TGTACTACTCTAGGACAGACCTATGGCTACACCTTC. This chain uses TRBV28 with TRBJ1-2, with a weak D call TRBD1 (6 bases). The V gene's germline CDR1 is MDHEN and CDR2 SYDVKM. This CDR3 contains 12 residues.